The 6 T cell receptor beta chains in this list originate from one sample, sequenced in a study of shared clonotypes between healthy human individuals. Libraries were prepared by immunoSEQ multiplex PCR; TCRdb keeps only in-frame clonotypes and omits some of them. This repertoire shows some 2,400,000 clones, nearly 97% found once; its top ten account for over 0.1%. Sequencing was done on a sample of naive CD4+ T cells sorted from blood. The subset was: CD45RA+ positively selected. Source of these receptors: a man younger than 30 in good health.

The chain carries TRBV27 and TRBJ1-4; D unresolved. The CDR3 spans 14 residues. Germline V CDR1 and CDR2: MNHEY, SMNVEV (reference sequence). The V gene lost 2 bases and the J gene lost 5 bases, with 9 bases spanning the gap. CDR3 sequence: CASSLNGKNEKLFF. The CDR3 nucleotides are TGTGCCAGCAGTTTAAACGGAAAGAATGAAAAACTGTTTTTT.

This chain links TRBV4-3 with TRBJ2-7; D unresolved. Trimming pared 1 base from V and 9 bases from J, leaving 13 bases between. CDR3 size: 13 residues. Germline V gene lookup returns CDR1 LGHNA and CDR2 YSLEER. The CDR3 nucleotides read TGCGCCAGCAGCCAAGGCATTCCGGCGTTGCAGTACTTC. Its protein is CASSQGIPALQYF.

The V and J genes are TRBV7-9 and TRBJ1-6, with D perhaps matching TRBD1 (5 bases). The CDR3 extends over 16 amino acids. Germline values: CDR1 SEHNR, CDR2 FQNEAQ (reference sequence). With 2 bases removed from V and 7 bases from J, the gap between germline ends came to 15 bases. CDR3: CASSLYLGGSNSPLHF. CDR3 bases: TGTGCCAGCAGCTTATATTTGGGGGGGTCGAATTCACCCCTCCACTTT.

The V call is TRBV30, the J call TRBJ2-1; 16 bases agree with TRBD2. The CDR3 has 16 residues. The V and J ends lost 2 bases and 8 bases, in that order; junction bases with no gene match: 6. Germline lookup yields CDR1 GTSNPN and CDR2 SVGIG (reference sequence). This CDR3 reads CAWSKGTSGRAYEQFF. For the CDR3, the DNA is TGTGCCTGGAGTAAAGGGACTAGCGGGAGGGCCTATGAGCAGTTCTTC.

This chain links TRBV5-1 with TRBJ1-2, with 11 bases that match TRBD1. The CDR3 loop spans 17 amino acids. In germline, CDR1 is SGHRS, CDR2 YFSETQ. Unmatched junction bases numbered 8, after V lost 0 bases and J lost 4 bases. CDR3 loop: CASSLATDRGLGYGYTF. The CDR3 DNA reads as TGCGCCAGCAGCTTGGCCACGGACAGGGGGCTGGGCTATGGCTACACCTTC. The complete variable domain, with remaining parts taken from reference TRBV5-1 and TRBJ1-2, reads KAGVTQTPRYLIKTRGQQVTLSCSPISGHRSVSWYQQTPGQGLQFLFEYFSETQRNKGNFPGRFSGRQFSNSRSEMNVSTLELGDSALYLCASSLATDRGLGYGYTFGSGTRLTVV.

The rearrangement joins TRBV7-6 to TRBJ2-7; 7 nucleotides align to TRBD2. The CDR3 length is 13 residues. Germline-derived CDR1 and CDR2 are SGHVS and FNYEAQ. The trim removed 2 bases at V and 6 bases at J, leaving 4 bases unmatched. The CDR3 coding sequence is TGTGCCAGCAGCTTACGGGGAGGGCTCGAGCAGTACTTC. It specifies CASSLRGGLEQYF.